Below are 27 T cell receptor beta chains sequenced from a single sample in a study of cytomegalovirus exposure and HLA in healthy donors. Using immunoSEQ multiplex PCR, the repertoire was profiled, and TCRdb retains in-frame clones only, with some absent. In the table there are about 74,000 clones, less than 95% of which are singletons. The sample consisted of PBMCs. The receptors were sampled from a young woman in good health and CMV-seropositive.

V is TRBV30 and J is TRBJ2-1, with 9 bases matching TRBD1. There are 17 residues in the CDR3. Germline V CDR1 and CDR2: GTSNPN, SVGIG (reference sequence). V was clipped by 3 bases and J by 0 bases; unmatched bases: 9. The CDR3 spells CAWRATGGLSSYNEQFF. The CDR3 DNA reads TGTGCCTGGAGAGCTACAGGGGGCTTAAGCTCCTACAATGAGCAGTTCTTC.

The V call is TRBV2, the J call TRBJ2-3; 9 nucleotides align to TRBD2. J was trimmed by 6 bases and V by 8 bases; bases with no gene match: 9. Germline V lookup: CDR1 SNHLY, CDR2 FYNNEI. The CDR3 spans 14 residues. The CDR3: CASVALAGLDTQYF. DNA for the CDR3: TGTGCCAGCGTGGCACTAGCGGGTTTGGATACGCAGTATTTT.

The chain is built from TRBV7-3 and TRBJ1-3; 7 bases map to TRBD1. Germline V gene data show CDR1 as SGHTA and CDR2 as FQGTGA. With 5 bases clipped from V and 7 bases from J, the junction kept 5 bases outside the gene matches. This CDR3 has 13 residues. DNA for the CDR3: TGTGCCAGCAGCCCCACAGGGGTCAACACCATATATTTT. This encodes CASSPTGVNTIYF. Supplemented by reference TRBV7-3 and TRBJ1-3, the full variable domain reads GAGVSQTPSNKVTEKGKYVELRCDPISGHTALYWYRQSLGQGPEFLIYFQGTGAADDSGLPNDRFFAVRPEGSVSTLKIQRTERGDSAVYLCASSPTGVNTIYFGEGSWLTVV.

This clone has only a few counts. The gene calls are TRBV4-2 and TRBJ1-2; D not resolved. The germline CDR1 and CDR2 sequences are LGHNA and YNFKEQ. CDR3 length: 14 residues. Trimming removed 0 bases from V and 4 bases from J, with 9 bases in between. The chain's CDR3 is CASSQDQTSYGYTF. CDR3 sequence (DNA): TGTGCCAGCAGCCAAGATCAAACGAGCTATGGCTACACCTTC.

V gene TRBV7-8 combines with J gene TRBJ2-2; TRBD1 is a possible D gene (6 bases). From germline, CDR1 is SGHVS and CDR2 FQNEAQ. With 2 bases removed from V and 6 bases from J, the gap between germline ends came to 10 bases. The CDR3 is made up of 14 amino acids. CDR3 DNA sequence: TGTGCCAGCAGCTTACAGGGGACCCCCGGGGAGCTGTTTTTT. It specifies CASSLQGTPGELFF.

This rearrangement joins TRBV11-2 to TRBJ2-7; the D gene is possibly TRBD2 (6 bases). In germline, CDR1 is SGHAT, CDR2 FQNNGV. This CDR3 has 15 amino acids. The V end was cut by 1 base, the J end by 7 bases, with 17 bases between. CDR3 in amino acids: CASSLVGAGPDEQYF. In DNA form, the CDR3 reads TGTGCCAGCAGCTTAGTTGGAGCGGGCCCGGATGAGCAGTACTTC.

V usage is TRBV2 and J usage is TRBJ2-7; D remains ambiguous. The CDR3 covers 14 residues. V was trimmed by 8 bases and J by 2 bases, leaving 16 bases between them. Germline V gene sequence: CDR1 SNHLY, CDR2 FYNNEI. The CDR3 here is CASVRIDFPYEQYF. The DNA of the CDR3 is TGTGCCAGCGTGCGTATTGACTTCCCCTACGAGCAGTACTTC.

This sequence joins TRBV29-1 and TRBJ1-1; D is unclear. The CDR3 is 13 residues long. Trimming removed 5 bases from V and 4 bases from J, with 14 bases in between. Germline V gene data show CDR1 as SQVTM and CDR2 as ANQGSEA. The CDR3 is CSVYEGRITEAFF. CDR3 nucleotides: TGCAGCGTTTACGAGGGTAGGATCACTGAAGCTTTCTTT.

The CDR3 DNA is TGTGCCAGCAGCTTAGCAGGGGGCGGAAACACCATATATTTT. It encodes CASSLAGGGNTIYF. The V call is TRBV7-9, the J call TRBJ1-3, with 7 bases identical to TRBD1. Germline CDR1 is SEHNR and CDR2 is FQNEAQ (reference sequence). The CDR3 loop spans 14 amino acids. Losses at the gene ends were 0 bases for V and 4 bases for J; bases not matched to a gene: 0.

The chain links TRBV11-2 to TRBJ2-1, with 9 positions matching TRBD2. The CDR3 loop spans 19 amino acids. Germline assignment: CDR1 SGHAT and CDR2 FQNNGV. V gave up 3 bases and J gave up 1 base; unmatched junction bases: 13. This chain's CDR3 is CASSFPAGGPSISYNEQFF. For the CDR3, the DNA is TGTGCCAGCAGCTTCCCCGCGGGAGGGCCCTCGATTTCCTACAATGAGCAGTTCTTC.

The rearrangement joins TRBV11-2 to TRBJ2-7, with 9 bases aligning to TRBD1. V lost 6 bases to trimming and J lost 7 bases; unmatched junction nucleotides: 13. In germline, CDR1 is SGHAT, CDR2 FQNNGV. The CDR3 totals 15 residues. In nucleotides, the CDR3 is TGTGCCAGCAGGGGGCCCGGGACAGGGTCGCGGGAGCAGTACTTC. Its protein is CASRGPGTGSREQYF.

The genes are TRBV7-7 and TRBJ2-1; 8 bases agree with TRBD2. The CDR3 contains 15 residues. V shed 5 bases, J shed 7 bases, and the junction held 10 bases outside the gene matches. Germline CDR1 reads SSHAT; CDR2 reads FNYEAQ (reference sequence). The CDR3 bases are TGTGCCAGCAGCCCGAGCGGGGGCTTGGGGAATGAGCAGTTCTTC. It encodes CASSPSGGLGNEQFF.

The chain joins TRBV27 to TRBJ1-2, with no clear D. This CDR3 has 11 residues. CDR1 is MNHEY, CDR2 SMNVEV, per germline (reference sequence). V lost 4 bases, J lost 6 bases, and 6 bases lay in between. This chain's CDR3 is CASSSSDGYTF. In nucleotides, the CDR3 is TGTGCCAGCAGTTCCTCGGATGGCTACACCTTC.

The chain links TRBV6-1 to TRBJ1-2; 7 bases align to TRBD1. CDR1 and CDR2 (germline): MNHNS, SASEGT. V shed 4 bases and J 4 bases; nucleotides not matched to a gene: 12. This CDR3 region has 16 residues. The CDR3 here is CASSVALGQARYGYTF. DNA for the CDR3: TGTGCCAGCAGTGTCGCACTCGGACAGGCCCGCTATGGCTACACCTTC.

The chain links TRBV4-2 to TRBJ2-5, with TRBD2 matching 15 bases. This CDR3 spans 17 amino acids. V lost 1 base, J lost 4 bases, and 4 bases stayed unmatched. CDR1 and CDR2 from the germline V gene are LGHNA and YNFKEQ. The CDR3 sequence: CASSQGTSGRATETQYF. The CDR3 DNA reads TGTGCCAGCAGCCAAGGGACTAGCGGGAGGGCCACAGAGACCCAGTACTTC.

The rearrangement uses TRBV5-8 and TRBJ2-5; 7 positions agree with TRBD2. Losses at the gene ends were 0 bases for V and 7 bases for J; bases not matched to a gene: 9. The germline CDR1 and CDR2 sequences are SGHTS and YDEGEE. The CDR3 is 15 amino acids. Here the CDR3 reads CASSLGTLSGVTQYF. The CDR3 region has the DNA TGTGCCAGCAGCTTGGGCACTCTCAGCGGGGTGACCCAGTACTTC.

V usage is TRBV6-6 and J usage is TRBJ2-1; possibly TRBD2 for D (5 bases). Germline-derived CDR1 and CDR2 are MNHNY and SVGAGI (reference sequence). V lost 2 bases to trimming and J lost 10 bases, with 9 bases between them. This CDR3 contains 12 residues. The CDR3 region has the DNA TGTGCCAGCAGTTACAACCGACTAGAGCAGTTCTTC. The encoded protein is CASSYNRLEQFF.

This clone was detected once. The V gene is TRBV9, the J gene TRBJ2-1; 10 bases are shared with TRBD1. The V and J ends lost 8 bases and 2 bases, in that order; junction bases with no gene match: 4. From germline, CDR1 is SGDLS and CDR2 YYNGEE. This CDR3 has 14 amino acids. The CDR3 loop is CASGTGAPYNEQFF. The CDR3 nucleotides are TGTGCCAGTGGGACAGGGGCCCCCTACAATGAGCAGTTCTTC.

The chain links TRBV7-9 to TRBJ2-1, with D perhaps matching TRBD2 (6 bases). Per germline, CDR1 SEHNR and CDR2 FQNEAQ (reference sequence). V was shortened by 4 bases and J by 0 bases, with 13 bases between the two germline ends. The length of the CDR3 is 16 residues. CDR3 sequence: CASSYTRRGSYNEQFF. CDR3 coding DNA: TGTGCCAGCAGCTACACTCGGCGGGGCTCCTACAATGAGCAGTTCTTC. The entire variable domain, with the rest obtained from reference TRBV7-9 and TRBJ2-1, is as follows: DTGVSQNPRHKITKRGQNVTFRCDPISEHNRLYWYRQTLGQGPEFLTYFQNEAQLEKSRLLSDRFSAERPKGSFSTLEIQRTEQGDSAMYLCASSYTRRGSYNEQFFGPGTRLTVL.

The CDR3 DNA reads as TGCGCCAGCAGCAGGGACAGGGGGGGTGGAGAGACCCAGTACTTC. As protein: CASSRDRGGGETQYF. This chain uses TRBV5-1 with TRBJ2-5; 11 bases line up with TRBD1. CDR3 length equals 15 residues. Looked up from germline, CDR1 is SGHRS and CDR2 is YFSETQ. The V and J ends lost 4 bases and 4 bases, in that order; junction bases with no gene match: 6.

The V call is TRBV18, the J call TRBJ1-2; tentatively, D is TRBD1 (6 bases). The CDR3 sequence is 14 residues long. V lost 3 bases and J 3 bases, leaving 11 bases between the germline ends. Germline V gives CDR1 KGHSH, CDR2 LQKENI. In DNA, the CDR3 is TGTGCCAGCTCACCCGCATCAGGGGACTATGGCTACACCTTC. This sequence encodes CASSPASGDYGYTF.

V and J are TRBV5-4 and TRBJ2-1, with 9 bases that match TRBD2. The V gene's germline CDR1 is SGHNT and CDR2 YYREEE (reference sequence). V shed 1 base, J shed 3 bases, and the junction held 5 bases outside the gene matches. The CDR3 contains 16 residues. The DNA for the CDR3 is TGTGCCAGCAGCTTGATAGCGGGAGCTTTCTACAATGAGCAGTTCTTC. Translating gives CASSLIAGAFYNEQFF.

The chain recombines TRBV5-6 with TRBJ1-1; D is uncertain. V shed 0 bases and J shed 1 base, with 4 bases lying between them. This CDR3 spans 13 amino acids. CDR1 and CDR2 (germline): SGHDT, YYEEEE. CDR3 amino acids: CASSLGRNTEAFF. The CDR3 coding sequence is TGTGCCAGCAGCTTGGGCAGGAACACTGAAGCTTTCTTT.

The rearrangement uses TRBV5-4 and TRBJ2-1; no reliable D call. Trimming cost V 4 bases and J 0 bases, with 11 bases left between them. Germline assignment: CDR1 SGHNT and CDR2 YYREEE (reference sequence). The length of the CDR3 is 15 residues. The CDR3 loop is CASSLKASSYNEQFF. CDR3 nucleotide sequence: TGTGCCAGCAGCCTCAAAGCTTCCTCCTACAATGAGCAGTTCTTC.

The chain's CDR3 is CASSFPSGGRNEQFF. The CDR3 bases are TGTGCCAGCAGCTTTCCTAGCGGGGGAAGGAATGAGCAGTTCTTC. The rearrangement links TRBV7-2 to TRBJ2-1; 10 positions agree with TRBD2. Losses at the gene ends were 3 bases for V and 7 bases for J; bases not matched to a gene: 6. Germline V gene data show CDR1 as SGHTA and CDR2 as FQGNSA. The CDR3 spans 15 residues.

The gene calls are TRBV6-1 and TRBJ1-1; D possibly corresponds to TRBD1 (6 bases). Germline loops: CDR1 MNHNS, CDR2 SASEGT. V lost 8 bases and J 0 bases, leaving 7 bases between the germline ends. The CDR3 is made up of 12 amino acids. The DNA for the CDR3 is TGTGCCAGCGACAGGTTGAACACTGAAGCTTTCTTT. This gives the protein CASDRLNTEAFF.

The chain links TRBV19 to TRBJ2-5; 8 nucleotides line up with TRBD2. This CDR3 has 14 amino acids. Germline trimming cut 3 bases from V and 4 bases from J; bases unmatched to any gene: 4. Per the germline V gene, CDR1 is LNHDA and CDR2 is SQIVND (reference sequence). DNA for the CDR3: TGTGCCAGTAGTATTTTTCTAGCGGGAGAGACCCAGTACTTC. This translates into CASSIFLAGETQYF.